This passage covers 26 T cell receptor beta chains from one sample sequenced in a study of Graves' ophthalmopathy and Graves' hyperthyroidism. RNA served as the template for amplifying TCR beta CDR3 regions. HTBI primers were used in a first-round RT-PCR, which preceded a second-round multiplex PCR. Using its own MiXCR run on the multiplex PCR reads, TCRdb lists one record per CDR3 protein. The sample gives roughly 700,000 distinct CDR3 sequences, 40% of which show up once; less than 55% is in the top ten. The sample consisted of peripheral blood. The origin of the receptors is an adult man with Graves' ophthalmopathy.

This clonotype was counted only a few times. This chain uses TRBV14 with TRBJ2-7; tentative D call: TRBD2 (6 bases). The CDR3 consists of 15 residues. Deletions cut 0 bases from V and 2 bases from J, with 11 bases between. Germline V CDR1 and CDR2: SGHDN, FVKESK. In nucleotides, the CDR3 is TGTGCCAGCAGCCAAGATGACGGACTAACCTACGAGCAGTACTTC. Residues: CASSQDDGLTYEQYF.

The chain links TRBV7-9 to TRBJ2-5; TRBD1 aligns across 7 bases. Germline CDR1 reads SEHNR; CDR2 reads FQNEAQ (reference sequence). Losses at the gene ends were 6 bases for V and 1 base for J; bases not matched to a gene: 11. The CDR3 covers 16 residues. The CDR3 DNA follows: TGTGCCAGCAGTTTTACAGGGGAAACCCCCCAAGAGACCCAGTACTTC. This gives the protein CASSFTGETPQETQYF. Combining the CDR3 with reference TRBV7-9 and TRBJ2-5 gives the whole variable domain DTGVSQNPRHKITKRGQNVTFRCDPISEHNRLYWYRQTLGQGPEFLTYFQNEAQLEKSRLLSDRFSAERPKGSFSTLEIQRTEQGDSAMYLCASSFTGETPQETQYFGPGTRLLVL.

As for this clonotype: Given the absence of the conserved phenylalanine or tryptophan at the CDR3 end, a read error is likely. The chain joins TRBV4-2 to TRBJ2-7; 9 nucleotides agree with TRBD2. The CDR3 is made up of 16 amino acids. V was clipped by 0 bases and J by 4 bases; unmatched bases: 7. In germline, CDR1 is LGHNA, CDR2 YNFKEQ. CDR3 loop: CASSQEGSGRGYEQYC. In nucleotides, the CDR3 is TGTGCCAGCAGCCAAGAGGGTAGCGGGAGAGGTTACGAGCAGTACTGC.

The V and J genes are TRBV20-1 and TRBJ1-2; D gene ambiguous. Germline loops: CDR1 DFQATT, CDR2 SNEGSKA (reference sequence). V lost 4 bases to trimming and J lost 4 bases, with 7 bases between them. The CDR3 is made up of 11 amino acids. The CDR3 protein is CSATGVYGYTF. The CDR3 bases are TGCAGTGCTACCGGGGTCTATGGCTACACCTTC.

On this clonotype: Just one base apart from a much larger clone, this may be a read error. The rearrangement uses TRBV2 and TRBJ2-7; D is unresolved. Trimming cost V 4 bases and J 0 bases, with 13 bases left between them. CDR3 length: 15 amino acids. Germline CDR1 reads SNHLY; CDR2 reads FYNNEI. CDR3 residues: CASSVSSSSSYEQYF. The CDR3 nucleotides are TGTGCCAGCAGTGTGAGCAGCTCCAGCTCCTACGAGCAGTACTTC.

This clonotype was counted at least ten times. This chain uses TRBV11-2 with TRBJ1-5, with D possibly TRBD1 on 5 matching bases. Germline CDR1 is SGHAT and CDR2 is FQNNGV. The CDR3 is made up of 19 amino acids. Trimming removed 0 bases at V and 1 base at J, with 19 bases between. CDR3 residues: CASSLDPVPGKRSNQPQHF. CDR3 sequence (DNA): TGTGCCAGCAGCTTAGATCCCGTTCCAGGGAAACGGAGCAATCAGCCCCAGCATTTT.

At least ten counts were recorded for this clonotype. This rearrangement joins TRBV7-6 to TRBJ2-5; 7 bases fit TRBD1. Looked up from germline, CDR1 is SGHVS and CDR2 is FNYEAQ. The CDR3 has 12 residues. V shed 11 bases and J 2 bases; nucleotides not matched to a gene: 5. CDR3 sequence reads: CALGTAQETQYF. CDR3 DNA sequence: TGTGCCCTCGGGACAGCACAAGAGACCCAGTACTTC.

This clonotype was counted only a few times. The chain recombines TRBV7-9 with TRBJ2-7; 11 nucleotides line up with TRBD1. Germline-derived CDR1 and CDR2 are SEHNR and FQNEAQ (reference sequence). The CDR3 spans 15 residues. Germline trimming cut 5 bases from V and 4 bases from J; bases unmatched to any gene: 7. CDR3 sequence reads: CASSLPGQGVYEQYF. In nucleotides, the CDR3 is TGTGCCAGCAGCCTACCGGGACAGGGGGTGTACGAGCAGTACTTC.

The table lists this clonotype with many counts. The genes are TRBV10-3 and TRBJ1-1, with a possible D match to TRBD1 (5 bases). Trimming pared 4 bases from V and 7 bases from J, leaving 10 bases between. The CDR3 contains 12 residues. Per germline, CDR1 ENHRY and CDR2 SYGVKD. The DNA for the CDR3 is TGTGCCATCAGTGCTTCGACAGTTGAAGCTTTCTTT. Translation: CAISASTVEAFF.

The V gene is TRBV5-5, the J gene TRBJ1-1; D is uncertain. V was clipped by 0 bases and J by 4 bases, with 13 bases between them. The CDR3 is 15 residues long. Germline lookup yields CDR1 SGHKS and CDR2 YYEKEE (reference sequence). The CDR3 region has the DNA TGTGCCAGCAGCTTGGGTTCTGGTGGAGGCACTGAAGCTTTCTTT. It translates to CASSLGSGGGTEAFF.

As regards this clonotype: One junction end disagrees with the germline gene, perhaps due to a read error. This chain joins TRBV7-2 and TRBJ2-6; TRBD1 might be the D (5 bases). This CDR3 is 13 amino acids long. The V gene's germline CDR1 is SGHTA and CDR2 FQGNSA. Here the CDR3 DNA reads TGTGCCAGCAGCTTTTCAGGGCCCAACACTGAAGCTTTC. This codes for CASSFSGPNTEAF.

This clonotype was counted ten times or more. V gene TRBV10-3 combines with J gene TRBJ1-3; D call uncertain. Between the trimmed V and J ends, which lost 5 bases and 3 bases, there was a span of 14 bases. The CDR3 runs 15 residues. Germline V lookup: CDR1 ENHRY, CDR2 SYGVKD. DNA of the CDR3: TGTGCCATCAGTCTGGACCTGGGCGGTGGAAACACCATATATTTT. Translation: CAISLDLGGGNTIYF.

This clonotype has just a few counts. The chain carries TRBV24-1 and TRBJ1-5; D is perhaps TRBD1 (6 bases). V was trimmed by 4 bases and J by 3 bases, leaving 12 bases between them. The CDR3 is 15 amino acids. Germline assignment: CDR1 KGHDR and CDR2 SFDVKD. As DNA, the CDR3 is TGTGCCACCAGTGACCCCGGGACACTCAATCAGCCCCAGCATTTT. It is translated as CATSDPGTLNQPQHF.

This chain links TRBV5-1 with TRBJ1-1; 9 nucleotides agree with TRBD1. The CDR3 has 15 residues. Germline CDR1 and CDR2: SGHRS and YFSETQ. The V gene end was trimmed by 4 bases and the J gene end by 5 bases; junction bases not matched to a gene: 9. The CDR3 region is CASSIAGTGTTEAFF. CDR3 sequence (DNA): TGCGCCAGCAGCATCGCCGGGACAGGGACTACTGAAGCTTTCTTT.

This clonotype was recorded a few times. The chain has TRBV6-1 and TRBJ1-5; the D is unclear. Germline-derived CDR1 and CDR2 are MNHNS and SASEGT. Trimming removed 5 bases from V and 9 bases from J, with 20 bases in between. CDR3 size: 15 residues. The CDR3 DNA sequence: TGTGCCAGCAGTTACTCGACGGGGTCGAGATGGCCCCAGCATTTT. This translates into CASSYSTGSRWPQHF.

The chain joins TRBV12-3 or TRBV12-4 to TRBJ1-5; possible D gene TRBD1, 5 bases. CDR3 length: 14 amino acids. V was trimmed by 5 bases and J by 4 bases, leaving 12 bases between them. The CDR3 DNA sequence: TGTGCCAGCAGTGAAGCGACAGAGAATCAGCCCCAGCATTTT. This encodes CASSEATENQPQHF.

Concerning this clonotype itself: Being one base from a much bigger clone, this may be a read error. Because the CDR3 is missing its conserved closing phenylalanine or tryptophan, this is likely a read error. J is TRBJ1-3 and V is TRBV10-2, with a weak D call TRBD1 (5 bases). V was trimmed by 6 bases and J by 0 bases, leaving 18 bases between them. This CDR3 spans 17 amino acids. Germline CDR1 WSHSY, CDR2 SAAADI. The CDR3 DNA follows: TGCGCCAGCAGACTCAGAGGGGCCGACACCTCTGGAAACACCATATATCTT. It codes for CASRLRGADTSGNTIYL.

As regards this clonotype: Just one base apart from a much larger clone, this may be a read error. In DNA, the CDR3 is TGTGCCAGCTGCCAGCCGGGACAGGGAGGGCATCAGCCCCAGCATTTT. Translating it yields CASCQPGQGGHQPQHF. V and J are TRBV2 and TRBJ1-5; 9 bases are shared with TRBD1. This CDR3 is built from 16 residues. Germline lookup yields CDR1 SNHLY and CDR2 FYNNEI. With V trimmed by 8 bases and J by 5 bases, 13 bases remained unmatched.

In this sample, this clonotype turned up a few times. CDR3 loop: CASSLGLRDREQETQYF. The CDR3 nucleotides read TGTGCCAGCAGCTTAGGTTTGAGGGACAGGGAACAAGAGACCCAGTACTTC. The chain couples TRBV7-9 to TRBJ2-5; 9 bases fit TRBD1. Germline V lookup: CDR1 SEHNR, CDR2 FQNEAQ (reference sequence). With V trimmed by 1 base and J by 2 bases, 8 bases remained unmatched. The CDR3 runs to 17 residues.

This clonotype has more than one count but fewer than ten. The CDR3 is CASSPPDISGVSTEAFF. The CDR3 nucleotides are TGTGCCAGCAGTCCCCCCGATATCTCAGGGGTGAGCACTGAAGCTTTCTTT. The chain joins TRBV12-3 or TRBV12-4 to TRBJ1-1, with D maybe TRBD1 (6 bases). V lost 5 bases to trimming and J lost 4 bases, with 23 bases between them. The CDR3 consists of 17 residues.

Regarding this clonotype: The CDR3 does not end in the conserved phenylalanine or tryptophan, so this is likely a read error. The chain carries TRBV11-2 and TRBJ2-7, with no clear D. Trimming removed 1 base from V and 5 bases from J, with 9 bases in between. The germline V gene encodes CDR1 SGHAT and CDR2 FQNNGV. CDR3 size: 13 residues. As DNA, the CDR3 is TGTGCCAGCAGCTTAGTAGGGTCCAACGAGCAGTACTGC. Amino acids: CASSLVGSNEQYC.

The genes are TRBV28 and TRBJ1-4, with 7 bases identical to TRBD1. In germline, CDR1 is MDHEN, CDR2 SYDVKM. The CDR3 totals 14 residues. V dropped 4 bases and J dropped 8; count of bases not matched to a gene: 7. Here the CDR3 DNA reads TGTGCCAGCAGTTCGACAGGGAAAAAGGAAAAACTGTTTTTT. Protein product: CASSSTGKKEKLFF.

The CDR3 loop is CSVELGTGSSTDTQYF. The CDR3 DNA reads as TGCAGCGTTGAACTAGGAACAGGGTCTAGCACAGATACGCAGTATTTT. V and J are TRBV29-1 and TRBJ2-3, with D perhaps matching TRBD1 (6 bases). V lost 2 bases and J 0 bases, leaving 15 bases between the germline ends. CDR3 length: 16 amino acids. Germline CDR1 SQVTM, CDR2 ANQGSEA.

The chain employs TRBV2 and TRBJ1-1, with D hard to call. V lost 7 bases and J 1 base, leaving 7 bases between the germline ends. Germline assignment: CDR1 SNHLY and CDR2 FYNNEI. The length of the CDR3 is 12 residues. In nucleotides, the CDR3 is TGTGCCAGCAAGCACTCGAACACTGAAGCTTTCTTT. This codes for CASKHSNTEAFF.

This clonotype was seen just once. V gene TRBV15 combines with J gene TRBJ1-4; 7 nucleotides agree with TRBD1. The CDR3 totals 14 residues. Trimming cost V 5 bases and J 2 bases; bases outside gene matches: 2. CDR1 is LNHNV, CDR2 YYDKDF, per germline (reference sequence). The CDR3 protein is CATSGDSTNEKLFF. CDR3 sequence (DNA): TGTGCCACCAGCGGGGACAGTACTAATGAAAAACTGTTTTTT.

V and J are TRBV15 and TRBJ1-6, with D perhaps matching TRBD1 (6 bases). Germline V CDR1 and CDR2: LNHNV, YYDKDF (reference sequence). V dropped 1 base and J dropped 2 bases, with 6 bases sitting between them. This CDR3 spans 15 amino acids. The CDR3 reads CATSRGTAYNSPLHF. In DNA, the CDR3 is TGTGCCACCAGCAGAGGGACAGCCTATAATTCACCCCTCCACTTT.